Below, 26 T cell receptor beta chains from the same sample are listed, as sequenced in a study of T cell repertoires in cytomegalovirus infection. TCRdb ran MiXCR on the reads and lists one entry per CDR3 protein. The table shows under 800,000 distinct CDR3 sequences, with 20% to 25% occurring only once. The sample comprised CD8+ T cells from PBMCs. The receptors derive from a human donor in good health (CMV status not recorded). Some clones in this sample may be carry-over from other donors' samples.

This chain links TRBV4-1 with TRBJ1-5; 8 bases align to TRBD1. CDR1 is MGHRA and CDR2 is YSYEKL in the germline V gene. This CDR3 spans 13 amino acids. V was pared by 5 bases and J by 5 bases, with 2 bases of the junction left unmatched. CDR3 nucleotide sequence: TGCGCCAGCAGCAAACAGGGGGATCAGCCCCAGCATTTT. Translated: CASSKQGDQPQHF.

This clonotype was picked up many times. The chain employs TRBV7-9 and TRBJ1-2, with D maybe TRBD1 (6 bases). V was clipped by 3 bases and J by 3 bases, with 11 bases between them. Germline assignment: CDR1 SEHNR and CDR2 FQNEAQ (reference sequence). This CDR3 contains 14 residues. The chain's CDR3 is CASSFTQGYYGYTF. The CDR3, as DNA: TGTGCCAGCAGCTTTACACAGGGCTACTATGGCTACACCTTC.

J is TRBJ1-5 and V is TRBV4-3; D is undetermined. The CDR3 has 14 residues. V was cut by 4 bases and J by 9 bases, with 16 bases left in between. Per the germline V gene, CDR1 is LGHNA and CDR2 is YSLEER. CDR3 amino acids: CASSLGLGRLPQHF. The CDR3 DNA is TGCGCCAGCAGCCTCGGACTCGGCAGACTGCCCCAGCATTTT.

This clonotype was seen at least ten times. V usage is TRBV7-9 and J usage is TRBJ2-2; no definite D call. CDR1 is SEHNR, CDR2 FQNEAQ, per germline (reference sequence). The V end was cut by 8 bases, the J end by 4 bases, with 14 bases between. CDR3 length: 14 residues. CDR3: CASHLVGPTGELFF. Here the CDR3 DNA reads TGTGCCAGCCATCTTGTAGGCCCCACCGGGGAGCTGTTTTTT.

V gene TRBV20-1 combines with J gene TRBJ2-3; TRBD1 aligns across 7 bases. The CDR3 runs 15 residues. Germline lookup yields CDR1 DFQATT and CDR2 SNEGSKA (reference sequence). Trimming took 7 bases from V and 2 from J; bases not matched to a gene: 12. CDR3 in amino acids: CSGKGAFRYTDTQYF. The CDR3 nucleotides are TGCAGTGGGAAGGGGGCGTTCCGATACACAGATACGCAGTATTTT.

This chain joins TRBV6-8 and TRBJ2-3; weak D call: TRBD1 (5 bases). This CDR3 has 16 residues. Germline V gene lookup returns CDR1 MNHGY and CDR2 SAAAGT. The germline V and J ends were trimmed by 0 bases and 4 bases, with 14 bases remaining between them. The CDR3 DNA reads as TGTGCCAGCAGTTACTCGAAGTGGGTCAGGGCAGATACGCAGTATTTT. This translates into CASSYSKWVRADTQYF.

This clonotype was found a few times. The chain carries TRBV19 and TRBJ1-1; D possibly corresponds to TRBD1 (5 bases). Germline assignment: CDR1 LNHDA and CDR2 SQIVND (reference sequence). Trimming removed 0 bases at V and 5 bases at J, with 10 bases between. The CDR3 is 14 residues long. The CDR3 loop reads CASSIDEGETEAFF. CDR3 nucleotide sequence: TGTGCCAGTAGTATAGATGAAGGGGAGACTGAAGCTTTCTTT.

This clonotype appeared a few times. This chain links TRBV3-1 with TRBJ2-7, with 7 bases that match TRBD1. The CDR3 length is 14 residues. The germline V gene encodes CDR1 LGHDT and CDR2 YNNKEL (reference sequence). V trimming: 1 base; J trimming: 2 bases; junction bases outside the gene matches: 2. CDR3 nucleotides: TGTGCCAGCAGCCAAGGAGACAGGGCCTACGAGCAGTACGTC. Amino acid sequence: CASSQGDRAYEQYV.

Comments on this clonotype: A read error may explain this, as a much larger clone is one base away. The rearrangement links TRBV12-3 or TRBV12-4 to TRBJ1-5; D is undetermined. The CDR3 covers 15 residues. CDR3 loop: CANSPEDGYNQPQHF. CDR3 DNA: TGTGCCAACAGTCCGGAGGACGGCTACAATCAGCCCCAGCATTTT.

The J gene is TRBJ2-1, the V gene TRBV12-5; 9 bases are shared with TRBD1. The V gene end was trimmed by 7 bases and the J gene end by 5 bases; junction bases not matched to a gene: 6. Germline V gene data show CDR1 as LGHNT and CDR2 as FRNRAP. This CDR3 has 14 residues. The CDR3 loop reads CASDPRDRDNEQFF. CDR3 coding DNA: TGTGCTAGTGACCCCCGGGACAGGGACAATGAGCAGTTCTTC.

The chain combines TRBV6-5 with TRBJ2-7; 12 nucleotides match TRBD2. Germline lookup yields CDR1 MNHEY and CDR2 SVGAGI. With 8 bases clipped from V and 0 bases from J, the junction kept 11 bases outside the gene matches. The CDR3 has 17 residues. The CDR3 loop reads CASGRLAGAESSYEQYF. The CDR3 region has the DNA TGTGCCAGCGGTAGACTAGCGGGGGCCGAGAGCTCCTACGAGCAGTACTTC.

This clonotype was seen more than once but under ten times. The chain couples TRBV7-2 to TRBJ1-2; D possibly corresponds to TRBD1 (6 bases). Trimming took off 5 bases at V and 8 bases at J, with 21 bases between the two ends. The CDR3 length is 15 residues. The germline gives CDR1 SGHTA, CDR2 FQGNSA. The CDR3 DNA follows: TGTGCCAGCAGCGTTTACCCAGGGGAAGCGAAGGGCTACACCTTC. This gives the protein CASSVYPGEAKGYTF.

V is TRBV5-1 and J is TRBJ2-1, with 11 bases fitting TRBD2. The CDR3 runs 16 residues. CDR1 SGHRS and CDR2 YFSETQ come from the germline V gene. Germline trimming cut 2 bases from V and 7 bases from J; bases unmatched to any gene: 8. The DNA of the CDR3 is TGCGCCAGCAGCTTATTAGCGGGGGGGCCATGGAATGAGCAGTTCTTC. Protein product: CASSLLAGGPWNEQFF.

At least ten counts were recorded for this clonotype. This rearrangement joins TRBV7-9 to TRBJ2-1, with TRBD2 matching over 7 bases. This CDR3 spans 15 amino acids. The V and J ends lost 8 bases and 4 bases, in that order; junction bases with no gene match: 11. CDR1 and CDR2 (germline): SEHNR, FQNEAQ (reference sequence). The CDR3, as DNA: TGTGCCAGCCCTGGGAGCGGGAAAAGATACAATGAGCAGTTCTTC. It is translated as CASPGSGKRYNEQFF.

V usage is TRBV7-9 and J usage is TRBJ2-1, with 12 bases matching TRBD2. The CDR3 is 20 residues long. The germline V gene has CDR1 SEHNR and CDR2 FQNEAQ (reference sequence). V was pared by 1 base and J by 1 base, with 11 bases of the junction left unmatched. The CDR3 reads CASSLVRSTSGGRSYNEQFF. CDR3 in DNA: TGTGCCAGCAGCTTAGTCCGTTCGACTAGCGGGGGTAGGTCCTACAATGAGCAGTTCTTC.

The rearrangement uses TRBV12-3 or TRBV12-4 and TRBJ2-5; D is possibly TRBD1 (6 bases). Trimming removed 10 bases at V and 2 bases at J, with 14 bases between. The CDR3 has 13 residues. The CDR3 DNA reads TGTGCCATCAGACCCGACAGGCAAGAGACCCAGTACTTC. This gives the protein CAIRPDRQETQYF.

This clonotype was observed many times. CDR3 DNA: TGTGCCAGCAGTTTCGACAGCAACACTGAAGCTTTCTTT. Residues: CASSFDSNTEAFF. The chain joins TRBV6-1 to TRBJ1-1, with D tentatively TRBD1 (5 bases). Trimming left V 5 bases short and J 2 bases short, with 9 bases between. CDR1 MNHNS and CDR2 SASEGT come from the germline V gene. This CDR3 has 13 residues.

The CDR3 DNA follows: TGTGCCAGCAGCTTTGGGGACAGGGGGATTGATTACGAGCAGTACGTC. This translates into CASSFGDRGIDYEQYV. V and J are TRBV28 and TRBJ2-7; TRBD1 matches at 11 bases. Trimming removed 6 bases from V and 4 bases from J; junction bases left unmatched: 11. The CDR3 covers 16 residues. Germline lookup yields CDR1 MDHEN and CDR2 SYDVKM.

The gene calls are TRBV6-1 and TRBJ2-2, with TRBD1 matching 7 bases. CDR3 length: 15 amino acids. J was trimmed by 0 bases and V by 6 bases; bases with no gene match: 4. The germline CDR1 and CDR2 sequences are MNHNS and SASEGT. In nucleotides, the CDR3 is TGTGCCAGCAGAGAGGGACAGCCGAACACCGGGGAGCTGTTTTTT. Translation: CASREGQPNTGELFF.

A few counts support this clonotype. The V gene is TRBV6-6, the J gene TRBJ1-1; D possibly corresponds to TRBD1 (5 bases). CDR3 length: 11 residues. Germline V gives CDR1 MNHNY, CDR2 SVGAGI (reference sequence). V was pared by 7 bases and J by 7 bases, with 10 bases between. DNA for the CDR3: TGTGCCAGCACTACAGGCGGTGAAGCTTTCTTT. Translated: CASTTGGEAFF.

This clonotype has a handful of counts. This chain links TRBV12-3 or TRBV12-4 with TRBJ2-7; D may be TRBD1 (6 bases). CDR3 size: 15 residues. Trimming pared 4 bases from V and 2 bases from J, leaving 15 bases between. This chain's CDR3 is CASSSSRTAPYEQYF. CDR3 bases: TGTGCCAGCAGTTCGTCAAGGACAGCACCCTACGAGCAGTACTTC.

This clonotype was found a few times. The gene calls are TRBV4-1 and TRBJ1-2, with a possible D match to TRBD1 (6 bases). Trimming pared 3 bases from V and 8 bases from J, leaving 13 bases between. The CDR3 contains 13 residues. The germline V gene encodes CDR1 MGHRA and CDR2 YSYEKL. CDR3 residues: CASSQNRADGYTF. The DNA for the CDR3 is TGCGCCAGCAGCCAGAACAGGGCGGACGGCTACACCTTC.

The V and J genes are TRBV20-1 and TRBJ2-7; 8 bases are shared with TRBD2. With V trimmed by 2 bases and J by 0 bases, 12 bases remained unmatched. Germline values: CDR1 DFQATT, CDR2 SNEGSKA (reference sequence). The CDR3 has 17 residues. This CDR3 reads CSARRRAGGVYSYEQYF. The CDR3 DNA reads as TGCAGTGCTAGACGTCGGGCGGGGGGTGTTTACTCCTACGAGCAGTACTTC.

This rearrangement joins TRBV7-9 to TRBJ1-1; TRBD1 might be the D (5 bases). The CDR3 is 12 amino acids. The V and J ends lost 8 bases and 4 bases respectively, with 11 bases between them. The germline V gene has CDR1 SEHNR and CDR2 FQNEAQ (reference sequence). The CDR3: CASAPGGTEAFF. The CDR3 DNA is TGTGCCAGCGCACCGGGGGGCACTGAAGCTTTCTTT.

As DNA, the CDR3 is TGTGCCAGCAGCGTGGGACAGGGGCCTCAGGACGAGCAGTACGTC. The encoded protein is CASSVGQGPQDEQYV. The chain is built from TRBV9 and TRBJ2-7; TRBD1 aligns across 10 bases. The CDR3 loop spans 15 amino acids. With 2 bases clipped from V and 5 bases from J, the junction kept 7 bases outside the gene matches. Germline lookup yields CDR1 SGDLS and CDR2 YYNGEE.

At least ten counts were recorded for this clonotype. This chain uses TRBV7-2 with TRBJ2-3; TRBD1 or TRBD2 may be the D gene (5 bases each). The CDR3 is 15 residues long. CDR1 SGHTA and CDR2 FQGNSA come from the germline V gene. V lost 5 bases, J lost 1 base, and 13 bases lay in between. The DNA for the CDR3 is TGTGCCAGCAGCAAACCCGGGACCGGCACAGATACGCAGTATTTT. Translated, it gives CASSKPGTGTDTQYF.